These 17 T cell receptor beta chains came from one sample sequenced in a study of blood T cell repertoires in COVID-19. Profiling relied on immunoSEQ multiplex PCR, and the TCRdb table lists in-frame clones only, not all of them. The sample records 210,000 or so clones, about 84% being singletons. Source material: PBMCs or T cells enriched from blood (not recorded which). These receptors were collected from a man in his sixties who had recovered from COVID-19.

Turning to this clone: One end of the junction fails to match germline, which may point to a read error. The rearrangement uses TRBV3-1 (or the pseudogene TRBV3-2) and TRBJ1-3; D is unresolved. Germline loops: CDR1 LGHDT, CDR2 YNNKEL (reference sequence). The CDR3 consists of 13 residues. The CDR3 here is CASSSPLGDTIYF. The CDR3 DNA is TGTGCCAGCAGCTCGCCCCTTGGAGACACCATATATTTT.

The chain employs TRBV24-1 and TRBJ2-3; 10 bases map to TRBD2. Germline trimming cut 3 bases from V and 2 bases from J; bases unmatched to any gene: 7. The CDR3 loop spans 17 amino acids. The germline gives CDR1 KGHDR, CDR2 SFDVKD. This CDR3 is CATSDHRAGGYTDTQYF. CDR3 sequence (DNA): TGTGCCACCAGTGATCATCGAGCGGGGGGGTACACAGATACGCAGTATTTT.

The chain links TRBV5-1 to TRBJ2-2; 12 nucleotides match TRBD2. V shed 1 base, J shed 7 bases, and the junction held 2 bases outside the gene matches. This CDR3 is built from 15 residues. Per the germline V gene, CDR1 is SGHRS and CDR2 is YFSETQ. CDR3 DNA sequence: TGCGCCAGCAGCTTGACTAGCGGGGGGTTCGGGGAGCTGTTTTTT. Protein sequence: CASSLTSGGFGELFF.

A single count supports this clone. The chain recombines TRBV5-1 with TRBJ2-1; D call uncertain. The V end lost 4 bases, the J end lost 6 bases, and 14 bases lay between the germline ends. Looked up from germline, CDR1 is SGHRS and CDR2 is YFSETQ. There are 14 residues in the CDR3. The CDR3 is CASSAMDAGNEQFF. CDR3 nucleotide sequence: TGCGCCAGCAGCGCGATGGATGCAGGCAATGAGCAGTTCTTC.

This clone was counted between two and nine times. The chain couples TRBV5-6 to TRBJ2-5; 11 bases are a match to TRBD2. The CDR3 extends over 15 amino acids. Germline CDR1 and CDR2: SGHDT and YYEEEE. With V trimmed by 2 bases and J by 4 bases, 4 bases remained unmatched. The CDR3 here is CASSFSLAGGETQYF. CDR3 nucleotide sequence: TGTGCCAGCAGCTTCTCCCTAGCGGGGGGAGAGACCCAGTACTTC. The whole variable domain, remainder taken from reference TRBV5-6 and TRBJ2-5, is DAGVTQSPTHLIKTRGQQVTLRCSPKSGHDTVSWYQQALGQGPQFIFQYYEEEERQRGNFPDRFSGHQFPNYSSELNVNALLLGDSALYLCASSFSLAGGETQYFGPGTRLLVL.

V is TRBV4-3 and J is TRBJ2-3, with 7 bases aligning to TRBD2. The CDR3 runs to 15 residues. V trimming: 1 base; J trimming: 2 bases; junction bases outside the gene matches: 3. The V gene's germline CDR1 is LGHNA and CDR2 YSLEER. The CDR3 nucleotides are TGCGCCAGCAGCCAAGCCGCGGGGGTCACAGATACGCAGTATTTT. This codes for CASSQAAGVTDTQYF.

The rearrangement joins TRBV12-3 or TRBV12-4 to TRBJ2-4; D unresolved. The CDR3 consists of 13 residues. Trimming removed 3 bases from V and 4 bases from J, with 7 bases in between. The CDR3 spells CASSLPGKNIQYF. The CDR3 nucleotides are TGTGCCAGCAGTTTGCCCGGTAAAAACATTCAGTACTTC.

The CDR3 loop reads CASSVYLTGELFF. CDR3 sequence (DNA): TGTGCCAGCAGCGTGTACTTAACCGGGGAGCTGTTTTTT. V usage is TRBV9 and J usage is TRBJ2-2; D is undetermined. CDR3 length: 13 amino acids. Germline CDR1 is SGDLS and CDR2 is YYNGEE. V lost 2 bases and J lost 5, with 7 bases in between.

The chain links TRBV19 to TRBJ2-3; 7 positions agree with TRBD1. The germline gives CDR1 LNHDA, CDR2 SQIVND (reference sequence). There are 15 residues in the CDR3. The V gene end was trimmed by 3 bases and the J gene end by 4 bases; junction bases not matched to a gene: 7. Here the CDR3 reads CASSMGIQGADTQYF. CDR3 nucleotide sequence: TGTGCCAGTAGTATGGGGATCCAGGGGGCAGATACGCAGTATTTT.

This clone has a single count. The chain joins TRBV11-2 to TRBJ2-3; 7 bases match TRBD2. Germline values: CDR1 SGHAT, CDR2 FQNNGV. The J segment lost 3 bases and the V segment lost 5 bases, leaving 8 bases of the junction unmatched. This CDR3 is 15 amino acids long. Written as DNA, the CDR3 is TGTGCCAGCAGCCGGGGGAGCGGGGCTACAGATACGCAGTATTTT. This sequence encodes CASSRGSGATDTQYF.

CDR3 amino acids: CATSRQGADSRTGELFF. The DNA of the CDR3 is TGTGCCACCAGCCGACAGGGGGCTGATAGTAGGACCGGGGAGCTGTTTTTT. The J gene is TRBJ2-2, the V gene TRBV24-1; 10 positions match TRBD1. This CDR3 comprises 17 residues. The V segment lost 7 bases and the J segment 5 bases; nucleotides outside the gene matches: 12. The V gene's germline CDR1 is KGHDR and CDR2 SFDVKD.

The V call is TRBV7-9, the J call TRBJ1-2, with unresolved D. The V and J ends lost 2 bases and 4 bases respectively, with 11 bases between them. The CDR3 consists of 14 residues. The germline CDR1 and CDR2 sequences are SEHNR and FQNEAQ (reference sequence). Here the CDR3 reads CASSLSLIGYGYTF. In nucleotides, the CDR3 is TGTGCCAGCAGCTTATCCCTAATCGGCTATGGCTACACCTTC.

Regarding this clone: Different DNA sequences within this sample yield the same CDR3. The rearrangement uses TRBV12-3 or TRBV12-4 and TRBJ1-3; no reliable D call. The germline V and J ends were trimmed by 5 bases and 0 bases, with 5 bases remaining between them. The CDR3 has 13 amino acids. CDR3 amino acids: CASSHSSGNTIYF. The DNA for the CDR3 is TGTGCCAGCAGTCATAGCTCTGGAAACACCATATATTTT.

The genes are TRBV7-2 and TRBJ1-2, with a tentative D call TRBD1 (5 bases). The CDR3 contains 13 residues. The ends were cut back, 4 bases at V and 7 bases at J, with 13 bases in the middle. The germline gives CDR1 SGHTA, CDR2 FQGNSA. The CDR3 is CASSWDLEGGYTF. In DNA, the CDR3 is TGTGCCAGCAGCTGGGACTTGGAGGGTGGCTACACCTTC. The full variable domain, completed using reference TRBV7-2 and TRBJ1-2, is GAGVSQSPSNKVTEKGKDVELRCDPISGHTALYWYRQSLGQGLEFLIYFQGNSAPDKSGLPSDRFSAERTGGSVSTLTIQRTQQEDSAVYLCASSWDLEGGYTFGSGTRLTVV.

This chain uses TRBV18 with TRBJ1-1; TRBD1 aligns across 7 bases. The V and J ends lost 0 bases and 2 bases, in that order; junction bases with no gene match: 3. CDR1 KGHSH and CDR2 LQKENI come from the germline V gene. CDR3 length: 15 residues. CDR3 sequence (DNA): TGTGCCAGCTCACCACCGACAGGGTCAAACACTGAAGCTTTCTTT. Protein: CASSPPTGSNTEAFF.

The rearrangement links TRBV7-6 to TRBJ2-1; D is perhaps TRBD2 (6 bases). The CDR3 length is 13 residues. V was pared by 5 bases and J by 9 bases, with 14 bases between. Germline assignment: CDR1 SGHVS and CDR2 FNYEAQ. The CDR3 loop reads CASSPARGGEQFF. The CDR3 coding sequence is TGTGCCAGCAGCCCTGCAAGGGGAGGTGAGCAGTTCTTC.

The chain is built from TRBV7-9 and TRBJ2-1, with TRBD1 matching over 11 bases. The germline CDR1 and CDR2 sequences are SEHNR and FQNEAQ (reference sequence). V lost 3 bases and J lost 7; bases outside the gene matches: 5. This CDR3 has 15 residues. CDR3 coding DNA: TGTGCCAGCAGCTTGGACAGGGGGCTTAGGAATGAGCAGTTCTTC. It yields the protein CASSLDRGLRNEQFF.